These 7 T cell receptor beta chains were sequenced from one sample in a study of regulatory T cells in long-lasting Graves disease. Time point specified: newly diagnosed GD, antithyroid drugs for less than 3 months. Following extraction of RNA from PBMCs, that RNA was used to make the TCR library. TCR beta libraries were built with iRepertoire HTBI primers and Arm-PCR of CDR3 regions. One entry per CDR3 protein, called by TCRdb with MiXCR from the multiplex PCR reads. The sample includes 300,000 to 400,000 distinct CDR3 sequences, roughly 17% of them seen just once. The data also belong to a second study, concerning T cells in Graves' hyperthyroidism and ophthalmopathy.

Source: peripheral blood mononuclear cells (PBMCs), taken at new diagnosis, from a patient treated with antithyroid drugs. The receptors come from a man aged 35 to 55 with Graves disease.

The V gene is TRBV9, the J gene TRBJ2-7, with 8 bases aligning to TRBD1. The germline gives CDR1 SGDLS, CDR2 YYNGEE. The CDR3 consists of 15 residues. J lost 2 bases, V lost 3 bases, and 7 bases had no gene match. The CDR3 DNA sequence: TGTGCCAGCAGCGAGAAGTCGGGACAGGCCTACGAGCAGTACTTC. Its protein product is CASSEKSGQAYEQYF.

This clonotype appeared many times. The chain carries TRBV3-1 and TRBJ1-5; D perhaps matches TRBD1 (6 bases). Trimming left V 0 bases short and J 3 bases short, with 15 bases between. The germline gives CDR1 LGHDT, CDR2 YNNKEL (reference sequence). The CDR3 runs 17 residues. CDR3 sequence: CASSQDSRGLFNQPQHF. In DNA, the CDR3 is TGTGCCAGCAGCCAAGACAGCAGGGGACTTTTCAATCAGCCCCAGCATTTT.

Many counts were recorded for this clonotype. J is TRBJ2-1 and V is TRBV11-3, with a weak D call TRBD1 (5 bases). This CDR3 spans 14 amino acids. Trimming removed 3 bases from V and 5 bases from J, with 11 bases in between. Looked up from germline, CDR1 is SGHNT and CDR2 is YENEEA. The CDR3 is CASSLAGKDNEQFF. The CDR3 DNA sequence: TGTGCCAGCAGCTTGGCAGGGAAGGACAATGAGCAGTTCTTC.

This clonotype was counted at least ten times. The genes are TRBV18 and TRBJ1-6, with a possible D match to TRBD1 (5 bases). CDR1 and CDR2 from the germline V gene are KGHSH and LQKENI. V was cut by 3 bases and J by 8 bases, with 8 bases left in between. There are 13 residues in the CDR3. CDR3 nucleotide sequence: TGTGCCAGCTCACCGGTAGGGGATTCACCCCTCCACTTT. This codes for CASSPVGDSPLHF.

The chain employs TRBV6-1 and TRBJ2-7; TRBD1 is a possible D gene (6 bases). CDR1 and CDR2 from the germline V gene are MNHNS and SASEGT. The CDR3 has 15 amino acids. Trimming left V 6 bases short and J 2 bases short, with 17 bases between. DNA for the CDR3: TGTGCCAGCAGCCGAATAGGGGGTTTTCCCTACGAGCAGTACTTC. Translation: CASSRIGGFPYEQYF.

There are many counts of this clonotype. Here the CDR3 DNA reads TGTGCCAGCGGGACGGACAATAGCAATCAGCCCCAGCATTTT. It is translated as CASGTDNSNQPQHF. V is TRBV2 and J is TRBJ1-5; perhaps TRBD1 as D (5 bases). This CDR3 is 14 amino acids long. Per the germline V gene, CDR1 is SNHLY and CDR2 is FYNNEI. Between the trimmed V and J ends, which lost 8 bases and 0 bases, there was a span of 11 bases.

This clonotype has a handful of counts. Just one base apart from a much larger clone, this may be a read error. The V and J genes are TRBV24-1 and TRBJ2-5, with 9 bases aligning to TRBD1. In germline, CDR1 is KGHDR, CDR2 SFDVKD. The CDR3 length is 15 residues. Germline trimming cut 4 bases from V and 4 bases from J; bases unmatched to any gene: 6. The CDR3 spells CATSDPGTGRETQYF. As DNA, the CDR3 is TGTGCCACCAGTGACCCCGGGACAGGGAGAGAGACCCAGTACTTC.